The entry below gives a single T cell receptor beta chain sequence along with its context. The antigen remains undetermined. The record originates from a study of shared clonotypes between healthy human individuals. Whole-study findings and limits: Represented genetic and exposure-history diversity was restricted by having few donors.

This was a deep-level run. Researchers divided each subset's genomic DNA evenly across several immunoSEQ plates. Libraries were prepared by immunoSEQ multiplex PCR; TCRdb keeps only in-frame clonotypes and omits some of them. This table holds 2 million to 3 million clones, more than 90% found once. The length of the CDR3 is 13 residues. Deletions cut 2 bases from V and 5 bases from J, with 9 bases between. Germline V gene data show CDR1 as SGHVS and CDR2 as FNYEAQ. Specimen: naive CD4+ T cells sorted from blood. Subset given: CD45RA+ positively selected. This receptor was obtained from a man aged 18 to 35 in good health. This chain joins TRBV7-6 and TRBJ2-5; D remains unclear. In DNA form, the CDR3 reads TGTGCCAGCAGCTTAAACCCCCTTGAGACCCAGTACTTC. Residues: CASSLNPLETQYF.